These 17 T cell receptor beta chains share one sample of origin, sequenced in a study of blood T cell repertoires in COVID-19. Method: immunoSEQ multiplex PCR; TCRdb's copy keeps in-frame clones and lacks some. The profile shows hundreds of thousands of clones, roughly 85% of them singletons. Source material: PBMCs or T cells enriched from blood (not recorded which). The origin of the receptors is a man aged 35-49 years who had been exposed to COVID-19.

Worth noting for this clone: The junction differs from germline at one of its ends, possibly a read error. This chain joins TRBV4-1 and TRBJ1-3, with TRBD1 as a possible D gene (6 bases). Germline V gene sequence: CDR1 MGHRA, CDR2 YSYEKL. The CDR3 has 18 residues. The CDR3 here is CASSPYKTGIGAGNTKYF. Here the CDR3 DNA reads TGCGCCAGCAGCCCTTACAAGACAGGTATAGGGGCCGGGAACACCAAATATTTT.

This rearrangement joins TRBV3-1 (or the pseudogene TRBV3-2) to TRBJ2-5; TRBD2 aligns across 9 bases. The CDR3 totals 15 residues. From germline, CDR1 is LGHDT and CDR2 YNNKEL (reference sequence). The V segment lost 6 bases and the J segment 5 bases; nucleotides outside the gene matches: 10. The CDR3 coding sequence is TGTGCCAGCAGTCACCTAGCGGGAAAATTGGAGACCCAGTACTTC. Protein product: CASSHLAGKLETQYF.

This clone was counted only a few times. The chain has TRBV30 and TRBJ2-1, with D tentatively TRBD2 (6 bases). CDR1 is GTSNPN and CDR2 is SVGIG in the germline V gene (reference sequence). This CDR3 contains 14 residues. With 4 bases removed from V and 7 bases from J, the gap between germline ends came to 17 bases. CDR3 bases: TGTGCCTGGAATTGGCTAGCGATTCAGAATGAGCAGTTCTTC. This codes for CAWNWLAIQNEQFF. Variable domain in full (rest from reference TRBV30 and TRBJ2-1): SQTIHQWPATLVQPVGSPLSLECTVEGTSNPNLYWYRQAAGRGLQLLFYSVGIGQISSEVPQNLSASRPQDRQFILSSKKLLLSDSGFYLCAWNWLAIQNEQFFGPGTRLTVL.

This clone was seen only a few times. V gene TRBV9 combines with J gene TRBJ2-2; possibly TRBD1 for D (6 bases). The germline V and J ends were trimmed by 2 bases and 1 base, with 9 bases remaining between them. The CDR3 runs 15 residues. Per the germline V gene, CDR1 is SGDLS and CDR2 is YYNGEE. The CDR3 sequence: CASSVRGQNTGELFF. The CDR3 coding sequence is TGTGCCAGCAGCGTTCGGGGACAGAACACCGGGGAGCTGTTTTTT.

This chain links TRBV2 with TRBJ1-2, with 7 bases identical to TRBD1. CDR1 and CDR2 (germline): SNHLY, FYNNEI. V lost 6 bases and J lost 8; bases outside the gene matches: 9. There are 13 residues in the CDR3. The CDR3 sequence: CASRRTGARGYTF. The DNA for the CDR3 is TGTGCCAGCAGGCGTACAGGGGCGAGGGGCTACACCTTC.

V gene TRBV2 combines with J gene TRBJ1-2, with 9 positions matching TRBD1. CDR3 length equals 16 residues. Trimming at V came to 4 bases and at J to 4 bases, leaving 10 bases not matched to a gene. Germline CDR1 and CDR2: SNHLY and FYNNEI. CDR3 in amino acids: CASSGDRAVRFYGYTF. In nucleotides, the CDR3 is TGTGCCAGCAGTGGGGACAGGGCGGTCAGATTCTATGGCTACACCTTC.

The chain joins TRBV10-2 to TRBJ2-3, with D hard to call. Germline V gives CDR1 WSHSY, CDR2 SAAADI. Trimming removed 8 bases at V and 6 bases at J, with 12 bases between. The CDR3 length is 12 residues. CDR3 in amino acids: CASSQAFDTQYF. The CDR3 region has the DNA TGCGCCAGCTCTCAAGCGTTTGATACGCAGTATTTT.

The sample holds a few counts of this clone. The same CDR3 is also encoded by other DNA sequences in this sample. The chain is built from TRBV5-1 and TRBJ2-5; 13 bases are a match to TRBD2. The CDR3 is 15 amino acids. Germline trimming cut 4 bases from V and 3 bases from J; bases unmatched to any gene: 3. From germline, CDR1 is SGHRS and CDR2 YFSETQ. CDR3 bases: TGCGCCAGCAGCGCCGGGACTAGCGGGGAAGAGACCCAGTACTTC. The encoded protein is CASSAGTSGEETQYF.

The chain combines TRBV7-3 with TRBJ2-5, with 9 bases lining up with TRBD1. CDR3 length equals 15 residues. J lost 1 base, V lost 6 bases, and 6 bases had no gene match. Germline values: CDR1 SGHTA, CDR2 FQGTGA. The CDR3 sequence is CASSRGTGPQETQYF. The DNA for the CDR3 is TGTGCCAGCAGTCGAGGGACAGGGCCCCAAGAGACCCAGTACTTC. Supplemented by reference TRBV7-3 and TRBJ2-5, the full variable domain reads GAGVSQTPSNKVTEKGKYVELRCDPISGHTALYWYRQSLGQGPEFLIYFQGTGAADDSGLPNDRFFAVRPEGSVSTLKIQRTERGDSAVYLCASSRGTGPQETQYFGPGTRLLVL.

The genes are TRBV29-1 and TRBJ1-2, with TRBD1 matching 11 bases. The CDR3 is 13 amino acids. Germline V gives CDR1 SQVTM, CDR2 ANQGSEA. Trimming cost V 7 bases and J 8 bases; bases outside gene matches: 9. CDR3 sequence (DNA): TGCAGCGCCCTAGGACAGGGGGCGGGAGGCTACACCTTC. Translation: CSALGQGAGGYTF.

The chain employs TRBV4-2 and TRBJ2-7; 7 nucleotides agree with TRBD2. This CDR3 has 15 residues. Trimming took 4 bases from V and 6 from J; bases not matched to a gene: 12. The V gene's germline CDR1 is LGHNA and CDR2 YNFKEQ. The CDR3 protein is CASSRAGEAGSEQYF. CDR3 DNA: TGTGCCAGCAGCCGGGCGGGGGAGGCCGGATCCGAGCAGTACTTC.

This clone was counted a few times. The chain joins TRBV19 to TRBJ1-3; 7 nucleotides match TRBD1. V shed 5 bases, J shed 0 bases, and the junction held 10 bases outside the gene matches. Germline lookup yields CDR1 LNHDA and CDR2 SQIVND (reference sequence). The CDR3 spans 17 residues. The chain's CDR3 is CASSAKTGRGSGNTIYF. The CDR3 DNA follows: TGTGCCAGTAGTGCCAAGACAGGGCGAGGCTCTGGAAACACCATATATTTT.

The chain combines TRBV7-9 with TRBJ1-2, with 10 bases fitting TRBD1. Looked up from germline, CDR1 is SEHNR and CDR2 is FQNEAQ (reference sequence). CDR3 size: 15 residues. V shed 6 bases, J shed 7 bases, and the junction held 11 bases outside the gene matches. CDR3 in amino acids: CASSRSTGGAGGYTF. DNA of the CDR3: TGTGCCAGCAGTCGTTCGACAGGGGGCGCGGGTGGCTACACCTTC. The full variable domain, with the rest looked up from reference TRBV7-9 and TRBJ1-2, is DTGVSQNPRHKITKRGQNVTFRCDPISEHNRLYWYRQTLGQGPEFLTYFQNEAQLEKSRLLSDRFSAERPKGSFSTLEIQRTEQGDSAMYLCASSRSTGGAGGYTFGSGTRLTVV.

The chain carries TRBV24-1 and TRBJ2-1; 7 bases fit TRBD2. Germline values: CDR1 KGHDR, CDR2 SFDVKD. Losses at the gene ends were 1 base for V and 6 bases for J; bases not matched to a gene: 5. This CDR3 has 15 amino acids. The CDR3 coding sequence is TGTGCCACCAGTGATTTTGGCGGGAGCCCCAATGAGCAGTTCTTC. Translated, it gives CATSDFGGSPNEQFF.

The rearrangement uses TRBV9 and TRBJ2-5; possible D gene TRBD1, 6 bases. The germline V gene has CDR1 SGDLS and CDR2 YYNGEE. This CDR3 is built from 14 residues. V lost 1 base to trimming and J lost 1 base, with 8 bases between them. The CDR3 DNA sequence: TGTGCCAGCAGCGTACTACAGGGCCAAGAGACCCAGTACTTC. Its translation: CASSVLQGQETQYF.

The V gene is TRBV12-5, the J gene TRBJ1-5; no firm D call. Per germline, CDR1 LGHNT and CDR2 FRNRAP. Trimming stripped 3 bases from V and 5 bases from J, with 8 bases between. The CDR3 contains 13 residues. Here the CDR3 reads CASGLNRDQPQHF. DNA for the CDR3: TGTGCTAGTGGTTTAAATCGCGATCAGCCCCAGCATTTT.

The chain combines TRBV7-2 with TRBJ2-2; D call uncertain. Per the germline V gene, CDR1 is SGHTA and CDR2 is FQGNSA. This CDR3 comprises 14 residues. Between the trimmed V and J ends, which lost 1 base and 3 bases, there was a span of 6 bases. The CDR3 reads CASSLGRDTGELFF. CDR3 nucleotides: TGTGCCAGCAGCTTAGGCCGGGACACCGGGGAGCTGTTTTTT. The variable domain in full, with the rest retrieved from reference TRBV7-2 and TRBJ2-2, is GAGVSQSPSNKVTEKGKDVELRCDPISGHTALYWYRQSLGQGLEFLIYFQGNSAPDKSGLPSDRFSAERTGGSVSTLTIQRTQQEDSAVYLCASSLGRDTGELFFGEGSRLTVL.